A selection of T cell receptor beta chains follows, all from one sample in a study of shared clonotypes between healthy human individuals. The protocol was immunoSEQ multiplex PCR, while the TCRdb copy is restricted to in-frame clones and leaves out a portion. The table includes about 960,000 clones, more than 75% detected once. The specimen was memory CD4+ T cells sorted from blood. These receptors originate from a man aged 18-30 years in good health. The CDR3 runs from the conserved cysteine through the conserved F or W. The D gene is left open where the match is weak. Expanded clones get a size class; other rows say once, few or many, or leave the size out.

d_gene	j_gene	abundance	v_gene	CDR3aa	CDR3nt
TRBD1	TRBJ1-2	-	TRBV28	CASGIPGQGYGYTF	TGTGCCAGCGGAATCCCGGGACAGGGGTATGGCTACACCTTC
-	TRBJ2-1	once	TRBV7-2	CASSLVEGVGGKQFF	TGTGCCAGCAGCTTAGTGGAGGGGGTTGGTGGGAAGCAGTTCTTC
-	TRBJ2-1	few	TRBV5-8	CASSPRDLYNEQFF	TGTGCCAGCAGCCCGCGGGACCTCTACAATGAGCAGTTCTTC
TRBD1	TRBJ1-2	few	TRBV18	CASSQGQETYGYTF	TGTGCCAGCTCACAAGGACAGGAGACCTATGGCTACACCTTC
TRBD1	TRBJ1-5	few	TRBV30	CAWGTGTGVPGGQPQHF	TGTGCCTGGGGAACCGGGACAGGGGTTCCGGGGGGTCAGCCCCAGCATTTT
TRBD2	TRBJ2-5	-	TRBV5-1	CASSRGRVEETQYF	TGCGCCAGCAGCCGTGGGAGGGTGGAAGAGACCCAGTACTTC
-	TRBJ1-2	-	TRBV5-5	CASSLFSYGYTF	TGTGCCAGCAGCTTGTTCAGCTATGGCTACACCTTC
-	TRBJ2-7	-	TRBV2	CASSWGNKGYEQYF	TGTGCCAGCAGTTGGGGGAATAAAGGATACGAGCAGTACTTC
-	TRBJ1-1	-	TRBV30	CAWSLKGVLGTEAFF	TGTGCCTGGAGCCTAAAAGGAGTACTGGGTACTGAAGCTTTCTTT
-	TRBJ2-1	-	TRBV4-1	CASSQQGLYNEQFF	TGCGCCAGCAGCCAACAGGGACTCTACAATGAGCAGTTCTTC